This TCR beta chain appears in the sequencing data of a study of OX40 agonist ivuxolimab in advanced cancers. Broader study findings: There was clonal expansion of CD4+ and CD8+ blood T cells by week 6 at 0.1 to 3.0 mg/kg.

TCRdb's copy holds only in-frame clones and misses some; the assay was immunoSEQ multiplex PCR. The sample yields some 11,000 clones, roughly three quarters seen once. Germline V gene sequence: CDR1 MNHEY, CDR2 SVGAGI. The V end lost 0 bases, the J end lost 2 bases, and 10 bases lay between the germline ends. The CDR3 contains 15 residues. On this clone: Its antigen is undetermined.

The specimen was CD4+ or CD8+ T cells sorted from blood, collected in a trial of the OX40 agonist ivuxolimab. The chain joins TRBV6-5 to TRBJ2-5; D tentatively fits TRBD1 or TRBD2 (5 bases each). This TCR derives from an adult with an advanced solid tumor such as melanoma, head and neck, liver or kidney cancer. This CDR3 is CASSYSRDGQETQYF. DNA of the CDR3: TGTGCCAGCAGTTACTCGAGGGACGGGCAAGAGACCCAGTACTTC.